The 28 T cell receptor beta chains below all came from one sample that was sequenced in a study of CD8+ T cells in alopecia areata. As the sequencing template, cDNA was produced by extracting RNA and reverse transcribing it. The data were produced by immunoSEQ multiplex PCR, yet TCRdb's version contains in-frame clones alone and is incomplete. The repertoire holds 140,000 to 150,000 clones, with about three fifths as singletons. This material consisted of CD4+ T cells sorted from blood, taken at week 0. The receptors originated from a human donor with alopecia areata.

This clone was picked up a small number of times. This specimen includes other DNA sequences encoding the same CDR3. This sequence joins TRBV7-2 and TRBJ1-5, with TRBD1 identical over 7 bases. With V trimmed by 5 bases and J by 2 bases, 3 bases remained unmatched. This CDR3 spans 14 amino acids. Germline CDR1 SGHTA, CDR2 FQGNSA. The CDR3 sequence is CASSPDRGNQPQHF. The CDR3 nucleotides read TGTGCCAGCAGCCCAGACAGGGGCAATCAGCCCCAGCATTTT. The entire variable domain, with the rest obtained from reference TRBV7-2 and TRBJ1-5, is as follows: GAGVSQSPSNKVTEKGKDVELRCDPISGHTALYWYRQSLGQGLEFLIYFQGNSAPDKSGLPSDRFSAERTGGSVSTLTIQRTQQEDSAVYLCASSPDRGNQPQHFGDGTRLSIL.

The chain employs TRBV6-6 and TRBJ2-3; TRBD1 matches 9 bases. Germline V gene sequence: CDR1 MNHNY, CDR2 SVGAGI (reference sequence). This CDR3 region has 15 residues. V lost 6 bases and J lost 6; bases outside the gene matches: 10. Written as DNA, the CDR3 is TGTGCCAGCAGCCTACAGGGGGCCCGGGAGGATACGCAGTATTTT. Amino acid sequence: CASSLQGAREDTQYF.

This rearrangement joins TRBV29-1 to TRBJ2-5; perhaps D is TRBD1 or TRBD2 (7 bases each). CDR3 size: 12 residues. In germline, CDR1 is SQVTM, CDR2 ANQGSEA. V lost 5 bases and J 5 bases, leaving 12 bases between the germline ends. DNA of the CDR3: TGCAGCGTTAACAGGGGAGGGGAGACCCAGTACTTC. This encodes CSVNRGGETQYF.

This rearrangement joins TRBV5-1 to TRBJ2-1; D is possibly TRBD2 (6 bases). Trimming pared 4 bases from V and 7 bases from J, leaving 12 bases between. Germline V gives CDR1 SGHRS, CDR2 YFSETQ. The CDR3 extends over 13 amino acids. CDR3 in DNA: TGCGCCAGCAGCCATCCGGGGGATAATGAGCAGTTCTTC. Protein sequence: CASSHPGDNEQFF. Full variable domain (rest looked up from reference TRBV5-1 and TRBJ2-1): KAGVTQTPRYLIKTRGQQVTLSCSPISGHRSVSWYQQTPGQGLQFLFEYFSETQRNKGNFPGRFSGRQFSNSRSEMNVSTLELGDSALYLCASSHPGDNEQFFGPGTRLTVL.

The rearrangement uses TRBV19 and TRBJ1-2, with D possibly being TRBD1 (5 bases). This CDR3 region has 12 residues. Germline CDR1 reads LNHDA; CDR2 reads SQIVND (reference sequence). V was shortened by 5 bases and J by 6 bases, with 10 bases between the two germline ends. CDR3 in amino acids: CASSVQQDGYTF. The CDR3, as DNA: TGTGCCAGTAGTGTTCAACAGGATGGCTACACCTTC. Based on the CDR3 plus reference TRBV19 and TRBJ1-2, the full variable domain is DGGITQSPKYLFRKEGQNVTLSCEQNLNHDAMYWYRQDPGQGLRLIYYSQIVNDFQKGDIAEGYSVSREKKESFPLTVTSAQKNPTAFYLCASSVQQDGYTFGSGTRLTVV.

The table lists this clone with a few counts. This sample includes further DNA sequences coding for the same CDR3. V usage is TRBV29-1 and J usage is TRBJ2-7; 11 nucleotides line up with TRBD1. The CDR3 length is 13 residues. J was trimmed by 4 bases and V by 6 bases; bases with no gene match: 5. Per germline, CDR1 SQVTM and CDR2 ANQGSEA. The CDR3 coding sequence is TGCAGCGTCGGCGGGACAGGGGGTTACGAGCAGTACTTC. It specifies CSVGGTGGYEQYF.

The chain uses TRBV19 and TRBJ2-1; 10 bases fit TRBD2. The CDR3 loop spans 16 amino acids. Germline lookup yields CDR1 LNHDA and CDR2 SQIVND (reference sequence). After removal of 5 bases from V and 0 bases from J, the junction contained 4 bases not matched to a gene. The CDR3 DNA is TGTGCCAGTAGTGTATTAGCGGGGGGCTCCTACAATGAGCAGTTCTTC. Translating it yields CASSVLAGGSYNEQFF.

This sequence joins TRBV29-1 and TRBJ2-1, with 12 bases aligning to TRBD2. This CDR3 comprises 17 residues. Germline assignment: CDR1 SQVTM and CDR2 ANQGSEA. V was clipped by 6 bases and J by 0 bases; unmatched bases: 9. This CDR3 reads CSVRLAGAQSSYNEQFF. CDR3 sequence (DNA): TGCAGCGTCAGACTAGCGGGGGCCCAGAGCTCCTACAATGAGCAGTTCTTC.

This clone was seen just once. The chain links TRBV6-5 to TRBJ1-3; no reliable D call. CDR3 length equals 15 residues. Germline lookup yields CDR1 MNHEY and CDR2 SVGAGI. The germline V and J ends were trimmed by 5 bases and 2 bases, with 13 bases remaining between them. In nucleotides, the CDR3 is TGTGCCAGCAGTCTCAGGCGGATGCCTGGAAACACCATATATTTT. Amino acid sequence: CASSLRRMPGNTIYF.

The chain combines TRBV27 with TRBJ1-6, with 8 bases fitting TRBD1. This CDR3 comprises 15 residues. The germline V gene has CDR1 MNHEY and CDR2 SMNVEV (reference sequence). Trimming at V came to 4 bases and at J to 5 bases, leaving 4 bases not matched to a gene. The CDR3 region is CASSYDRGHNSPLHF. For the CDR3, the DNA is TGTGCCAGCAGTTACGACAGGGGCCATAATTCACCCCTCCACTTT.

The V and J genes are TRBV30 and TRBJ2-2; TRBD1 matches 9 bases. The V gene's germline CDR1 is GTSNPN and CDR2 SVGIG (reference sequence). The CDR3 sequence is 15 residues long. The ends lost 2 bases at V and 8 bases at J; junction bases unmatched: 9. CDR3 in amino acids: CAWSPGQGSEGELFF. CDR3 DNA sequence: TGTGCCTGGAGTCCGGGACAGGGTAGCGAGGGGGAGCTGTTTTTT.

This chain connects TRBV29-1 to TRBJ1-2; TRBD1 is a possible D gene (6 bases). This CDR3 region has 16 residues. Germline V gives CDR1 SQVTM, CDR2 ANQGSEA. Trimming took 4 bases from V and 7 from J, leaving 25 bases between them. CDR3 DNA: TGCAGCGTTGTGGGTGACAGGACCTCAGGGGCATCTGGCTACACCTTC. This codes for CSVVGDRTSGASGYTF.

In nucleotides, the CDR3 is TGTGCCATCAGTGAGTCGAATCGGGTCGGTGGCAATCAGCCCCAGCATTTT. Its translation: CAISESNRVGGNQPQHF. V gene TRBV10-3 combines with J gene TRBJ1-5, with D uncertain. Germline CDR1 is ENHRY and CDR2 is SYGVKD. Between the trimmed V and J ends, which lost 0 bases and 2 bases, there was a span of 14 bases. CDR3 length: 17 amino acids.

This clone was recorded only once. The chain employs TRBV30 and TRBJ1-5; D call uncertain. The germline V and J ends were trimmed by 7 bases and 4 bases, with 14 bases remaining between them. CDR1 is GTSNPN and CDR2 is SVGIG in the germline V gene (reference sequence). There are 13 residues in the CDR3. This CDR3 is CAYRGPGNQPQHF. In DNA form, the CDR3 reads TGTGCCTATCGCGGCCCCGGGAATCAGCCCCAGCATTTT.

This clone has only a few counts. This chain connects TRBV10-3 to TRBJ2-1; D call uncertain. This CDR3 has 11 amino acids. The ends were cut back, 0 bases at V and 9 bases at J, with 3 bases in the middle. Germline CDR1 ENHRY, CDR2 SYGVKD. The CDR3 region is CAISESGEQFF. The CDR3 DNA is TGTGCCATCAGTGAGTCTGGTGAGCAGTTCTTC.

The chain employs TRBV10-3 and TRBJ1-2, with D possibly matching TRBD1 (6 bases). V lost 4 bases, J lost 4 bases, and 10 bases lay in between. The CDR3 is 13 amino acids. The germline V gene encodes CDR1 ENHRY and CDR2 SYGVKD. In DNA form, the CDR3 reads TGTGCCATCAGTGGCGGACAGACCTATGGCTACACCTTC. This translates into CAISGGQTYGYTF.

The gene calls are TRBV18 and TRBJ2-7, with a tentative D call TRBD1 (6 bases). Deletions cut 5 bases from V and 6 bases from J, with 17 bases between. CDR3 length: 14 amino acids. Germline CDR1 and CDR2: KGHSH and LQKENI. The CDR3 here is CASSSRQELSEQYF. CDR3 nucleotides: TGTGCCAGCTCATCGCGACAGGAGTTGAGCGAGCAGTACTTC.

Comment on this clone: Being one base from a much bigger clone, this may be a read error. Additional DNA sequences in this sample encode the identical CDR3. The CDR3 coding sequence is TGTGCCAGCAGCTTAGTTGGAGAGACCCAGTACTTC. This codes for CASSLVGETQYF. The rearrangement links TRBV7-9 to TRBJ2-5, with unresolved D. V was shortened by 1 base and J by 4 bases, with 4 bases between the two germline ends. This CDR3 spans 12 amino acids. Germline V gene sequence: CDR1 SEHNR, CDR2 FQNEAQ (reference sequence).

Concerning this clone itself: One end of the junction varies from germline; a read error may be responsible. This chain joins TRBV10-3 and TRBJ1-2; D is possibly TRBD1 (6 bases). CDR1 and CDR2 from the germline V gene are ENHRY and SYGVKD. This CDR3 is built from 15 residues. The CDR3 DNA reads TGTGCCAGCAGTTACGCGGGGGCGACTAACTATGGCTACACCTTC. Translation gives CASSYAGATNYGYTF.

This clone was seen more than once but under ten times. Other DNA sequences within the sample encode an identical CDR3. V is TRBV2 and J is TRBJ1-6; possibly TRBD1 for D (6 bases). CDR1 is SNHLY and CDR2 is FYNNEI in the germline V gene. Trimming took 7 bases from V and 10 from J, leaving 17 bases between them. The CDR3 sequence is 14 residues long. For the CDR3, the DNA is TGTGCCAGCAAGGAGGACAGCGTTAACTCACCCCTCCACTTT. Translation: CASKEDSVNSPLHF.

This clone has ten or more counts. This chain uses TRBV7-3 with TRBJ2-1, with 8 bases aligning to TRBD2. Germline V gene data show CDR1 as SGHTA and CDR2 as FQGTGA. This CDR3 contains 15 residues. Trimming cost V 1 base and J 7 bases; bases outside gene matches: 6. CDR3 loop: CASSLSGGPGNEQFF. CDR3 in DNA: TGTGCCAGCAGCTTAAGCGGGGGGCCCGGGAATGAGCAGTTCTTC.

As for this clone: Other DNA sequences in the same sample also yield this CDR3. The chain couples TRBV29-1 to TRBJ2-5, with TRBD1 identical over 7 bases. The germline V gene has CDR1 SQVTM and CDR2 ANQGSEA. The CDR3 spans 12 residues. The V gene end was trimmed by 6 bases and the J gene end by 4 bases; junction bases not matched to a gene: 5. The CDR3 nucleotides are TGCAGCGTCCGACAGGGTAGAGAGACCCAGTACTTC. Protein: CSVRQGRETQYF.

V gene TRBV6-5 combines with J gene TRBJ2-2; TRBD1 or TRBD2 may be the D gene (5 bases each). V was shortened by 6 bases and J by 4 bases, with 12 bases between the two germline ends. CDR3 length equals 14 residues. Germline-derived CDR1 and CDR2 are MNHEY and SVGAGI. The CDR3 is CASRTPGGTGELFF. Written as DNA, the CDR3 is TGTGCCAGCAGGACACCTGGGGGCACCGGGGAGCTGTTTTTT.

This clone was counted between two and nine times. The CDR3 coding sequence is TGCAGCGTTGAAGCACAGGGGGCAAGTCAGCCCCAGCATTTT. It yields the protein CSVEAQGASQPQHF. The rearrangement joins TRBV29-1 to TRBJ1-5; 9 nucleotides align to TRBD1. The CDR3 extends over 14 amino acids. Per germline, CDR1 SQVTM and CDR2 ANQGSEA. Unmatched junction bases numbered 4, after V lost 1 base and J lost 6 bases.

The chain employs TRBV6-5 and TRBJ1-2, with D unclear. The CDR3 length is 14 residues. Between the trimmed V and J ends, which lost 0 bases and 2 bases, there was a span of 7 bases. Germline V gives CDR1 MNHEY, CDR2 SVGAGI. The CDR3 sequence is CASSYSEGNYGYTF. CDR3 sequence (DNA): TGTGCCAGCAGTTACTCGGAGGGAAACTATGGCTACACCTTC.

J is TRBJ2-5 and V is TRBV5-6, with a weak D call TRBD2 (6 bases). The germline CDR1 and CDR2 sequences are SGHDT and YYEEEE. V was cut by 4 bases and J by 5 bases, with 15 bases left in between. The length of the CDR3 is 14 residues. The chain's CDR3 is CASSPGTFAETQYF. CDR3 in DNA: TGTGCCAGCAGCCCCGGGACTTTCGCGGAGACCCAGTACTTC.

This clone was found a few times. This rearrangement joins TRBV7-8 to TRBJ2-7; TRBD2 agrees at 8 bases. The ends lost 5 bases at V and 1 base at J; junction bases unmatched: 7. There are 15 residues in the CDR3. CDR1 is SGHVS and CDR2 is FQNEAQ in the germline V gene. The CDR3 nucleotides are TGTGCCAGCAGCCCCAGCGGCGGGGGGTCCTACGAGCAGTACTTC. Translating it yields CASSPSGGGSYEQYF.

The sample holds a few counts of this clone. The chain links TRBV29-1 to TRBJ1-5, with D possibly being TRBD1 (5 bases). The ends were cut back, 7 bases at V and 5 bases at J, with 15 bases in the middle. In germline, CDR1 is SQVTM, CDR2 ANQGSEA. The CDR3 length is 13 residues. The chain's CDR3 is CSARRDRDQPQHF. CDR3 nucleotide sequence: TGCAGCGCCCGCAGGGATCGAGATCAGCCCCAGCATTTT.